Below are 28 T cell receptor beta chains sequenced from a single sample in a study of blood T cells in healthy people across ages. A second roughly 7 to 11 cycle PCR used barcoded and J-beta primers. TCRdb itself ran the 5' RACE reads through MiXCR, one entry per CDR3 protein. The profile shows about a million distinct CDR3 sequences, roughly 50% of them singletons. Sequenced material: blood. All receptors come from a man between 25 and 39 years old in good health.

The chain recombines TRBV28 with TRBJ2-6, with TRBD2 as a possible D gene (6 bases). The ends were cut back, 2 bases at V and 2 bases at J, with 13 bases in the middle. Germline CDR1 and CDR2: MDHEN and SYDVKM. There are 17 residues in the CDR3. In nucleotides, the CDR3 is TGTGCCAGCAGTTTAGGAGGGGTACTAACTGGGGCCAACGTCCTGACTTTC. It encodes CASSLGGVLTGANVLTF. The entire variable domain, with the rest obtained from reference TRBV28 and TRBJ2-6, is as follows: DVKVTQSSRYLVKRTGEKVFLECVQDMDHENMFWYRQDPGLGLRLIYFSYDVKMKEKGDIPEGYSVSREKKERFSLILESASTNQTSMYLCASSLGGVLTGANVLTFGAGSRLTVL.

The chain links TRBV7-3 to TRBJ2-7; 10 bases align to TRBD1. The CDR3 has 15 residues. V gave up 1 base and J gave up 4 bases; unmatched junction bases: 4. Germline loops: CDR1 SGHTA, CDR2 FQGTGA. The DNA of the CDR3 is TGTGCCAGCAGCTTAATGGGACAGGGGCCGTACGAGCAGTACTTC. Encoded protein: CASSLMGQGPYEQYF.

This rearrangement joins TRBV5-1 to TRBJ1-1; D is undetermined. CDR1 and CDR2 from the germline V gene are SGHRS and YFSETQ. The CDR3 sequence is 15 residues long. V was clipped by 0 bases and J by 2 bases, with 11 bases between them. CDR3 sequence: CASSLGPTTNTEAFF. CDR3 coding DNA: TGCGCCAGCAGCTTGGGACCCACAACTAACACTGAAGCTTTCTTT.

This clonotype was seen only once. V usage is TRBV14 and J usage is TRBJ2-2, with D possibly TRBD2 on 6 matching bases. Germline CDR1 SGHDN, CDR2 FVKESK. The length of the CDR3 is 16 residues. Between the trimmed V and J ends, which lost 1 base and 1 base, there was a span of 10 bases. CDR3 sequence: CASSQGGSGNTGELFF. CDR3 in DNA: TGTGCCAGCAGCCAAGGGGGTAGCGGGAACACCGGGGAGCTGTTTTTT.

The rearrangement links TRBV4-1 to TRBJ2-3; 12 bases align to TRBD2. Germline CDR1 MGHRA, CDR2 YSYEKL. Unmatched junction bases numbered 9, after V lost 1 base and J lost 7 bases. The CDR3 sequence is 17 residues long. The CDR3 coding sequence is TGCGCCAGCAGCCAAGGCCCGACTAGCGGGGGACAAAATACGCAGTATTTT. This codes for CASSQGPTSGGQNTQYF.

As to this clonotype: A read error may account for a junction end that differs from germline. The chain is built from TRBV20-1 and TRBJ1-6; D not resolved. Looked up from germline, CDR1 is DFQATT and CDR2 is SNEGSKA (reference sequence). The CDR3 extends over 13 amino acids. This chain's CDR3 is CSATSSYISPLHF. CDR3 nucleotides: TGCAGTGCGACGAGCTCCTATATTTCACCCCTCCACTTT.

This sequence joins TRBV20-1 and TRBJ2-7, with TRBD1 identical over 8 bases. The CDR3 is 16 amino acids. Trimming took 0 bases from V and 1 from J; bases not matched to a gene: 8. The germline CDR1 and CDR2 sequences are DFQATT and SNEGSKA (reference sequence). CDR3 amino acids: CSARDHRQGLSYEQYF. The CDR3 coding sequence is TGCAGTGCTAGAGATCACAGACAGGGGTTGTCCTACGAGCAGTACTTC.

V usage is TRBV10-3 and J usage is TRBJ2-7, with D possibly TRBD1 on 6 matching bases. This CDR3 region has 14 residues. Trimming cost V 5 bases and J 2 bases, with 13 bases left between them. Per germline, CDR1 ENHRY and CDR2 SYGVKD. In DNA, the CDR3 is TGTGCCATCAGTAAGACAGGCAACCCCTACGAGCAGTACTTC. Its translation is CAISKTGNPYEQYF.

This clonotype turned up a few times. The rearrangement links TRBV20-1 to TRBJ2-3; TRBD2 matches 8 bases. Germline CDR1 is DFQATT and CDR2 is SNEGSKA (reference sequence). V shed 8 bases, J shed 1 base, and the junction held 8 bases outside the gene matches. This CDR3 has 14 residues. CDR3 region: CSLSGEGGTDTQYF. Written as DNA, the CDR3 is TGCAGTCTTAGCGGGGAGGGAGGCACAGATACGCAGTATTTT.

This clonotype has a handful of counts. This rearrangement joins TRBV15 to TRBJ2-1; 7 bases align to TRBD1. Trimming at V came to 4 bases and at J to 7 bases, leaving 10 bases not matched to a gene. The CDR3 is made up of 15 amino acids. Germline V gene sequence: CDR1 LNHNV, CDR2 YYDKDF (reference sequence). The CDR3 region is CATSIFLQGSNEQFF. The CDR3 DNA reads TGTGCCACCAGCATTTTTTTACAGGGGTCAAATGAGCAGTTCTTC.

The chain carries TRBV20-1 and TRBJ2-4; D not certain. Deletions cut 5 bases from V and 1 base from J, with 9 bases between. This CDR3 is 13 amino acids long. Germline V gene lookup returns CDR1 DFQATT and CDR2 SNEGSKA (reference sequence). CDR3: CSAPPEAKNIQYF. The DNA for the CDR3 is TGCAGTGCTCCCCCCGAGGCCAAAAACATTCAGTACTTC.

As regards this clonotype: Mismatch with germline at one junction end may stem from a read error. This chain joins TRBV28 and TRBJ1-5; D might be TRBD1 (5 bases). Looked up from germline, CDR1 is MDHEN and CDR2 is SYDVKM. This CDR3 region has 13 residues. The CDR3 nucleotides read TGTGTCAGCAGGGAAAACATTAATCAGCCCCAGCATTTT. It translates to CVSRENINQPQHF. Complete variable domain (other parts from reference TRBV28 and TRBJ1-5): DVKVTQSSRYLVKRTGEKVFLECVQDMDHENMFWYRQDPGLGLRLIYFSYDVKMKEKGDIPEGYSVSREKKERFSLILESASTNQTSMYLCVSRENINQPQHFGDGTRLSIL.

J is TRBJ2-7 and V is TRBV7-2, with D possibly called TRBD1 or TRBD2 (6 bases each). The V end lost 4 bases, the J end lost 2 bases, and 12 bases lay between the germline ends. Germline CDR1 reads SGHTA; CDR2 reads FQGNSA. This CDR3 has 14 amino acids. The CDR3 DNA is TGTGCCAGCAGCTCTCCGGGGGACACCTACGAGCAGTACTTC. Translated: CASSSPGDTYEQYF.

This clonotype was counted only a few times. The CDR3 DNA follows: TGTGCCTGGAGTGCCGGACATCTTGAGACCCAGTACTTC. Encoded protein: CAWSAGHLETQYF. The chain carries TRBV30 and TRBJ2-5, with D tentatively TRBD1 (5 bases). The V end was cut by 1 base, the J end by 5 bases, with 11 bases between. The V gene's germline CDR1 is GTSNPN and CDR2 SVGIG (reference sequence). The CDR3 consists of 13 residues.

This chain connects TRBV6-2 or TRBV6-3 to TRBJ1-2; D uncertain. The germline V gene encodes CDR1 MNHEY and CDR2 SVGEGT. V was cut by 3 bases and J by 1 base, with 12 bases left in between. The CDR3 loop spans 15 amino acids. CDR3 sequence reads: CASSYGGGNNYGYTF. The CDR3 region has the DNA TGTGCCAGCAGTTATGGAGGTGGAAATAACTATGGCTACACCTTC.

The sample holds a few counts of this clonotype. The chain links TRBV9 to TRBJ2-7, with 8 bases matching TRBD1. The CDR3 sequence is 15 residues long. Per germline, CDR1 SGDLS and CDR2 YYNGEE. V trimming: 0 bases; J trimming: 2 bases; junction bases outside the gene matches: 4. CDR3 nucleotide sequence: TGTGCCAGCAGCGTAGGATCGACAGGGGCCTACGAGCAGTACTTC. The encoded protein is CASSVGSTGAYEQYF.

V and J are TRBV4-3 and TRBJ2-2; D may be TRBD1 or TRBD2 (5 bases each). The V end lost 3 bases, the J end lost 1 base, and 15 bases lay between the germline ends. From germline, CDR1 is LGHNA and CDR2 YSLEER. The CDR3 loop spans 17 amino acids. CDR3 sequence (DNA): TGCGCCAGCAGCCATCTCGGGACGGCGAGGAACACCGGGGAGCTGTTTTTT. This gives the protein CASSHLGTARNTGELFF.

A few counts support this clonotype. J is TRBJ2-1 and V is TRBV25-1, with TRBD2 matching 8 bases. Trimming cost V 2 bases and J 2 bases; bases outside gene matches: 5. The CDR3 totals 16 residues. CDR1 and CDR2 from the germline V gene are MGHDK and SYGVNS. In DNA form, the CDR3 reads TGTGCCAGCAGTGAAAGGGGTAGCGGGGCCTACAATGAGCAGTTCTTC. As protein: CASSERGSGAYNEQFF.

The V call is TRBV29-1, the J call TRBJ2-5; D remains ambiguous. V was clipped by 0 bases and J by 11 bases, with 10 bases between them. Germline V gene sequence: CDR1 SQVTM, CDR2 ANQGSEA. The CDR3 loop spans 11 amino acids. The CDR3 sequence: CSVEEGLRQYF. The CDR3 bases are TGCAGCGTTGAAGAGGGTTTAAGGCAGTACTTC.

This clonotype was picked up one time. This may stem from a read error, because a much larger clone lies one nucleotide away. This chain links TRBV4-3 with TRBJ2-7; D is perhaps TRBD1 or TRBD2 (5 bases each). The CDR3 totals 13 residues. Germline CDR1 is LGHNA and CDR2 is YSLEER. DNA for the CDR3: TGCACCAGCAGCCAGGTTTTTGGGGGCGAGCAGTACTTC. This sequence encodes CTSSQVFGGEQYF.

The gene calls are TRBV6-2 or TRBV6-3 and TRBJ2-7, with 7 bases matching TRBD1. V lost 0 bases, J lost 0 bases, and 8 bases stayed unmatched. Germline CDR1 reads MNHEY; CDR2 reads SVGEGT. The CDR3 totals 17 residues. The CDR3 here is CASSYSIWDSRSYEQYF. In DNA form, the CDR3 reads TGTGCCAGCAGTTACTCGATCTGGGACAGTCGCTCCTACGAGCAGTACTTC.

The chain carries TRBV2 and TRBJ2-7, with 12 positions matching TRBD2. Germline lookup yields CDR1 SNHLY and CDR2 FYNNEI. The CDR3 sequence is 12 residues long. J was trimmed by 11 bases and V by 7 bases; bases with no gene match: 6. The CDR3 coding sequence is TGTGCCAGCACCTTGACTAGCGGGGGAGAGTACTTC. This encodes CASTLTSGGEYF.

This clonotype has a handful of counts. This sequence joins TRBV10-3 and TRBJ2-7; tentatively, D is TRBD2 (5 bases). The CDR3 contains 14 residues. V was trimmed by 3 bases and J by 4 bases, leaving 13 bases between them. Germline V gene lookup returns CDR1 ENHRY and CDR2 SYGVKD. CDR3: CAISDRGNGYEQYF. For the CDR3, the DNA is TGTGCCATCAGTGATCGAGGGAACGGTTACGAGCAGTACTTC.

The genes are TRBV27 and TRBJ2-1, with D unresolved. The CDR3 totals 15 residues. Germline V gene sequence: CDR1 MNHEY, CDR2 SMNVEV (reference sequence). V lost 4 bases and J 8 bases, leaving 18 bases between the germline ends. CDR3 coding DNA: TGTGCCAGCAGTTCGGGCGTCAGACCTGTGGATGAGCAGTTCTTC. Translation: CASSSGVRPVDEQFF.

This clonotype was seen many times. The rearrangement joins TRBV24-1 to TRBJ2-3, with D tentatively TRBD2 (7 bases). Germline assignment: CDR1 KGHDR and CDR2 SFDVKD. V lost 4 bases to trimming and J lost 6 bases, with 19 bases between them. This CDR3 comprises 16 residues. The CDR3 bases are TGTGCCACCAGTGAATCTCGGGGGGCGCTGATGGATACGCAGTATTTT. Its translation: CATSESRGALMDTQYF.

This clonotype showed up many times. V is TRBV29-1 and J is TRBJ2-3; D is unresolved. Trimming took off 0 bases at V and 10 bases at J, with 5 bases between the two ends. This CDR3 contains 10 residues. Germline V gene sequence: CDR1 SQVTM, CDR2 ANQGSEA. CDR3 sequence: CSVEEGSQYF. The CDR3 coding sequence is TGCAGCGTTGAAGAGGGTTCGCAGTATTTT.

The chain is built from TRBV3-1 and TRBJ2-4; D is ambiguous. V gave up 1 base and J gave up 8 bases, with 3 bases separating them. Germline V lookup: CDR1 LGHDT, CDR2 YNNKEL (reference sequence). This CDR3 comprises 11 residues. CDR3 loop: CASSQVDIQYF. The CDR3 DNA sequence: TGTGCCAGCAGCCAAGTGGACATTCAGTACTTC.

To note about this clonotype: One junction end does not reproduce the germline sequence, and a read error may be involved. The chain employs TRBV7-2 and TRBJ2-7; D remains ambiguous. This CDR3 region has 12 residues. Germline CDR1 reads SGHTA; CDR2 reads FQGNSA. The CDR3 nucleotides read TGTGCCAGCGTTAAAGGGTCCTACGAGCGGTACTTC. Translated: CASVKGSYERYF.